A selection of T cell receptor beta chains follows, all from one sample in a study of blood T cells in healthy people across ages. Using its own MiXCR run on the 5' RACE reads, TCRdb lists one record per CDR3 protein. The table shows around 1,500,000 distinct CDR3 sequences, with 28% occurring only once. Specimen: blood. All receptors derive from a woman between 25 and 40 years old in good health. CDR3s include the opening cysteine and the closing phenylalanine or tryptophan. The D gene is left open where the match is weak. The size entry is marked missing in some rows and otherwise reads once, few, many or a size class.

d_call j_call clone_size v_call cdr3_aa cdr3_nt
- TRBJ2-2 - TRBV9 CASSALDRNTGELFF TGTGCCAGCAGCGCCCTCGACAGAAACACCGGGGAGCTGTTTTTT
- TRBJ2-7 many TRBV5-1 CASRVQGSYEQYF TGCGCCAGCCGGGTACAGGGTTCCTACGAGCAGTACTTC
TRBD2 TRBJ2-1 - TRBV3-1 CASSQDLAGGHNEQFF TGTGCCAGCAGCCAAGATCTAGCGGGGGGTCACAATGAGCAGTTCTTC
TRBD1 TRBJ2-7 many TRBV2 CASKDRSYEQYF TGTGCCAGCAAGGACAGGAGCTACGAGCAGTACTTC
- TRBJ2-5 many TRBV20-1 CSANDGYAGQETQYF TGCAGTGCTAACGACGGATACGCGGGCCAAGAGACCCAGTACTTC
TRBD2 TRBJ2-1 - TRBV20-1 CSARAGRGIKKQFF TGCAGTGCTAGGGCCGGGAGGGGCATTAAGAAGCAGTTCTTC
TRBD1 TRBJ1-2 once TRBV6-5 CASSYPTGVAYGYTF TGTGCCAGCAGTTACCCTACAGGGGTGGCCTATGGCTACACCTTC
- TRBJ2-7 - TRBV9 CASSARPGTYEQYF TGTGCCAGCAGCGCTCGACCAGGGACCTACGAGCAGTACTTC
- TRBJ2-1 many TRBV18 CASSPSAQGQFF TGTGCCAGCTCACCATCAGCCCAGGGGCAGTTCTTC
- TRBJ1-1 - TRBV15 CATSRGFGSNTEAFF TGTGCCACCAGCAGAGGTTTCGGATCGAACACTGAAGCTTTCTTT
TRBD2 TRBJ2-1 - TRBV20-1 CSARDGSRLAGSNEQFF TGCAGTGCTAGAGATGGCTCACGACTAGCGGGCAGCAATGAGCAGTTCTTC
TRBD2 TRBJ2-7 - TRBV5-1 CASSPGTTFNEQYF TGCGCCAGCAGCCCCGGGACTACTTTTAATGAGCAGTACTTC
- TRBJ2-5 - TRBV6-1 CASSRGQIKETQYF TGTGCCAGCAGTCGTGGACAGATTAAAGAGACCCAGTACTTC
- TRBJ2-7 many TRBV7-2 CASSLSVVNEQYF TGTGCCAGCAGCTTAAGTGTTGTCAACGAGCAGTACTTC
- TRBJ1-1 once TRBV28 CASSLIRENTEACF TGTGCCAGCAGTTTGATCAGAGAGAACACTGAAGCTTGCTTT
- TRBJ1-2 - TRBV20-1 CSASGDAGSLGYTF TGCAGTGCCTCCGGGGATGCGGGGAGCCTTGGCTACACCTTC
- TRBJ1-2 many TRBV10-3 CAISASGSSGYTF TGTGCCATCAGTGCTTCAGGGAGTAGTGGCTACACCTTC
- TRBJ2-7 - TRBV5-1 CASSHSPTNYEQYF TGCGCCAGCAGCCATTCGCCGACAAATTACGAGCAGTACTTC
TRBD1 TRBJ1-4 once TRBV20-1 CSAYTGTESEKLFF TGCAGTGCTTACACCGGGACAGAAAGTGAAAAACTGTTTTTT
- TRBJ1-1 once TRBV30 CAWSAGVVTEAFF TGTGCCTGGAGTGCCGGGGTAGTCACTGAAGCTTTCTTT
TRBD2 TRBJ2-7 - TRBV7-2 CASSLARSGSQNEQYF TGTGCCAGCAGCTTAGCGCGAAGCGGGAGTCAAAACGAGCAGTACTTC
TRBD2 TRBJ2-1 - TRBV7-9 CASSMTSGGEQFF TGTGCCAGCAGCATGACTAGCGGAGGGGAGCAGTTCTTC
TRBD1 TRBJ1-2 few TRBV28 CASSAQGTGLYGYTF TGTGCCAGCAGTGCTCAGGGGACAGGGCTTTATGGCTACACCTTC
- TRBJ2-4 - TRBV7-9 CASSQRGDTRNIQYF TGTGCCAGCAGCCAGAGAGGGGACACTAGAAACATTCAGTACTTC
- TRBJ2-3 - TRBV24-1 CATSDLETGTDTQYF TGTGCCACCAGTGATTTGGAGACAGGCACAGATACGCAGTATTTT
- TRBJ2-5 many TRBV29-1 CGVEYRETQYF TGCGGCGTTGAGTATAGAGAGACCCAGTACTTC
TRBD1 TRBJ1-4 - TRBV29-1 CSVGSGRQGAGGKLFF TGCAGCGTGGGTTCGGGCCGACAGGGGGCTGGCGGAAAACTGTTTTTT
TRBD1 TRBJ1-2 - TRBV27 CASRPRGGINYGYTF TGTGCCAGCAGACCCAGGGGGGGCATCAACTATGGCTACACCTTC
- TRBJ1-1 few TRBV6-1 CASSVTFSEAFF TGTGCCAGCAGTGTTACCTTTAGTGAAGCTTTCTTT
- TRBJ1-4 - TRBV7-2 CASSLGLRMAKLFF TGTGCCAGCAGCTTAGGTCTCAGGATGGCAAAACTGTTTTTT
- TRBJ2-1 - TRBV4-1 CASSQVLGGGALLQVYSEQFF TGCGCCAGCAGCCAGGTCCTCGGGGGAGGTGCGCTACTTCAAGTCTACAGTGAGCAGTTCTTC
TRBD2 TRBJ2-7 once TRBV10-2 CASSEGVRGRKQYF TGCGCCAGCAGTGAGGGGGTACGCGGGAGGAAGCAGTACTTC
TRBD2 TRBJ2-7 - TRBV6-6 CASSSSAGESYEQYF TGTGCCAGCAGTTCGTCAGCGGGAGAGTCCTACGAGCAGTACTTC